The 8 T cell receptor beta chains listed next were all sequenced from one sample in a study of cytomegalovirus exposure and HLA in healthy donors. The study ran its PCR with 60 Vbeta and 13 Jbeta primers. Clones were read by immunoSEQ multiplex PCR, and TCRdb kept only the in-frame ones, dropping some. The sample carries about 120,000 clones, 75% recorded once. The sequenced material came from PBMCs. These receptors all come from a woman in her 40s in good health and CMV-seropositive.

Written as DNA, the CDR3 is TGTGCCAGCAGCCACGCGCCTGGGGACAGTGATGCGGCTGAAGCTTTCTTT. This sequence encodes CASSHAPGDSDAAEAFF. This chain joins TRBV4-2 and TRBJ1-1; 7 nucleotides align to TRBD1. Germline values: CDR1 LGHNA, CDR2 YNFKEQ. CDR3 length equals 17 residues. Trimming cost V 3 bases and J 6 bases; bases outside gene matches: 16.

For the CDR3, the DNA is TGCGCCAGCAGCCAAGATCTAGGCGGGAGCTCCTACAATGAGCAGTTCTTC. Amino acid sequence: CASSQDLGGSSYNEQFF. V is TRBV4-3 and J is TRBJ2-1, with 7 bases identical to TRBD2. Germline CDR1 LGHNA, CDR2 YSLEER. J gave up 0 bases and V 0 bases, and 5 bases lay outside the gene matches. The CDR3 contains 17 residues.

The V and J genes are TRBV6-1 and TRBJ2-5, with D perhaps TRBD2 (6 bases). This CDR3 spans 15 amino acids. Germline-derived CDR1 and CDR2 are MNHNS and SASEGT. V shed 1 base and J shed 1 base, with 10 bases lying between them. The DNA for the CDR3 is TGTGCCAGCAGTGAAGGGGTCGGGGGCCAAGAGACCCAGTACTTC. It is translated as CASSEGVGGQETQYF.

This clone came up once. The chain recombines TRBV2 with TRBJ2-3; no clear D gene. The germline CDR1 and CDR2 sequences are SNHLY and FYNNEI. This CDR3 spans 15 amino acids. Trimming took off 3 bases at V and 0 bases at J, with 10 bases between the two ends. The DNA of the CDR3 is TGTGCCAGCAGTGACGCAACAGCTAGCACAGATACGCAGTATTTT. It translates to CASSDATASTDTQYF. Filled out from reference TRBV2 and TRBJ2-3, the complete variable domain reads EPEVTQTPSHQVTQMGQEVILRCVPISNHLYFYWYRQILGQKVEFLVSFYNNEISEKSEIFDDQFSVERPDGSNFTLKIRSTKLEDSAMYFCASSDATASTDTQYFGPGTRLTVL.

The CDR3 loop reads CASQGQAPAGANVLTF. In DNA, the CDR3 is TGTGCCTCACAAGGACAGGCACCCGCTGGGGCCAACGTCCTGACTTTC. The chain couples TRBV30 to TRBJ2-6, with 7 bases that match TRBD1. After removal of 7 bases from V and 2 bases from J, the junction contained 11 bases not matched to a gene. The CDR3 loop spans 16 amino acids. The germline gives CDR1 GTSNPN, CDR2 SVGIG (reference sequence). The entire variable domain, with the rest obtained from reference TRBV30 and TRBJ2-6, is as follows: SQTIHQWPATLVQPVGSPLSLECTVEGTSNPNLYWYRQAAGRGLQLLFYSVGIGQISSEVPQNLSASRPQDRQFILSSKKLLLSDSGFYLCASQGQAPAGANVLTFGAGSRLTVL.

This clone has only a few counts. The CDR3 DNA reads as TGTGCCAGCAGTTTAAAAGGGAGTCAATCACCCCTCCACTTT. It translates to CASSLKGSQSPLHF. The chain couples TRBV27 to TRBJ1-6; D is unclear. The length of the CDR3 is 14 residues. V lost 2 bases and J 10 bases, leaving 12 bases between the germline ends. CDR1 MNHEY and CDR2 SMNVEV come from the germline V gene (reference sequence).

The J gene is TRBJ1-4, the V gene TRBV30; 10 bases are shared with TRBD1. CDR3 length equals 12 residues. Germline trimming cut 5 bases from V and 8 bases from J; bases unmatched to any gene: 2. The germline V gene encodes CDR1 GTSNPN and CDR2 SVGIG (reference sequence). CDR3 loop: CAWGQGVEKLFF. The CDR3 DNA follows: TGTGCCTGGGGACAGGGGGTGGAAAAACTGTTTTTT.

The rearrangement uses TRBV4-3 and TRBJ1-5; D might be TRBD1 (5 bases). The V end was cut by 3 bases, the J end by 6 bases, with 15 bases between. The length of the CDR3 is 15 residues. From germline, CDR1 is LGHNA and CDR2 YSLEER. The CDR3 here is CASSQTPGGTQPQHF. CDR3 nucleotide sequence: TGCGCCAGCAGCCAGACCCCCGGGGGTACTCAGCCCCAGCATTTT.